Here is one TCR beta chain with its context. This record belongs to a study of blood T cell repertoires in COVID-19. Study details: Samples of COVID-19 (acute and convalescent) were obtained from the United States, Italy and Spain. Sample material is recorded as cDNA or gDNA derived from T cells, B-cell-depleted T cells, or PBMCs.

CDR3 length equals 17 residues. The J segment lost 2 bases and the V segment lost 5 bases, leaving 13 bases of the junction unmatched. CDR1 and CDR2 (germline): SEHNR, FQNEAQ (reference sequence). As originally analysed: By means of reference gene primer amplification, nucleated cell counts were estimated. The assay was immunoSEQ multiplex PCR, and TCRdb's table has in-frame clones only and misses some. V and J calls and clone size follow that table, whereas D and trimming were derived from the DNA. The sample carries about 14,000 clones, 90% recorded once. The chain couples TRBV7-9 to TRBJ2-3, with 7 bases fitting TRBD1. This TCR was sampled from a human donor in a cohort sampled during active COVID-19. Sample: peripheral blood. CDR3 nucleotides: TGTGCCAGCAGCCCTGGCCAGGGACAGAGATACACAGATACGCAGTATTTT. Amino acids: CASSPGQGQRYTDTQYF.